The 22 T cell receptor beta chains below come from one sample, sequenced in a study of blood T cell repertoires in COVID-19. The data were produced by immunoSEQ multiplex PCR, yet TCRdb's version contains in-frame clones alone and is incomplete. This table has approximately 350,000 clones, roughly nine tenths appearing once. The sequenced sample consisted of peripheral blood. The receptor source for this set is a woman in her 30s with COVID-19, enrolled during active disease.

The genes are TRBV11-2 and TRBJ2-5; perhaps TRBD2 as D (7 bases). V lost 2 bases and J lost 5, with 15 bases in between. This CDR3 is built from 15 residues. Germline V gene sequence: CDR1 SGHAT, CDR2 FQNNGV. In nucleotides, the CDR3 is TGTGCCAGCAGCTTAACCCGGGGGCGGGGGGAGACCCAGTACTTC. This codes for CASSLTRGRGETQYF.

The chain couples TRBV5-1 to TRBJ1-1; D ambiguous. Germline values: CDR1 SGHRS, CDR2 YFSETQ. Trimming stripped 5 bases from V and 3 bases from J, with 11 bases between. The CDR3 contains 13 residues. CDR3 region: CASSPLGYTEAFF. DNA for the CDR3: TGCGCCAGCAGTCCCCTCGGTTACACTGAAGCTTTCTTT. Variable domain in full (rest from reference TRBV5-1 and TRBJ1-1): KAGVTQTPRYLIKTRGQQVTLSCSPISGHRSVSWYQQTPGQGLQFLFEYFSETQRNKGNFPGRFSGRQFSNSRSEMNVSTLELGDSALYLCASSPLGYTEAFFGQGTRLTVV.

The V gene is TRBV29-1, the J gene TRBJ1-5, with a tentative D call TRBD1 (5 bases). Germline-derived CDR1 and CDR2 are SQVTM and ANQGSEA. V lost 4 bases and J 0 bases, leaving 10 bases between the germline ends. The CDR3 has 14 residues. CDR3 loop: CSVAGEYSNQPQHF. CDR3 bases: TGCAGCGTTGCGGGGGAATATAGCAATCAGCCCCAGCATTTT.

The rearrangement links TRBV6-5 to TRBJ2-1, with 9 bases matching TRBD1. V shed 2 bases and J 8 bases; nucleotides not matched to a gene: 7. CDR1 is MNHEY, CDR2 SVGAGI, per germline. The CDR3 loop spans 15 amino acids. In nucleotides, the CDR3 is TGTGCCAGCAGTTACGCCGAGACAGGGGGAGATGAGCAGTTCTTC. It specifies CASSYAETGGDEQFF.

The chain links TRBV6-5 to TRBJ2-3; maybe TRBD1 (6 bases). Deletions cut 2 bases from V and 4 bases from J, with 10 bases between. The CDR3 has 14 residues. In germline, CDR1 is MNHEY, CDR2 SVGAGI. In nucleotides, the CDR3 is TGTGCCAGCAGTTACAACAGGGCGGCAGATACGCAGTATTTT. Protein: CASSYNRAADTQYF.

A note on this clone: The sample contains more than one DNA sequence encoding this CDR3. This chain uses TRBV5-6 with TRBJ1-1, with TRBD1 matching over 10 bases. The trim removed 2 bases at V and 4 bases at J, leaving 2 bases unmatched. The germline gives CDR1 SGHDT, CDR2 YYEEEE. The CDR3 covers 14 residues. The CDR3 region is CASSFRDRGTEAFF. DNA of the CDR3: TGTGCCAGCAGCTTCCGGGACAGGGGCACTGAAGCTTTCTTT.

This rearrangement joins TRBV29-1 to TRBJ1-2; tentatively, D is TRBD1 (6 bases). The CDR3 extends over 15 amino acids. Germline CDR1 and CDR2: SQVTM and ANQGSEA. Trimming removed 6 bases from V and 0 bases from J, with 17 bases in between. For the CDR3, the DNA is TGCAGCGTCTCAGGGGTGGCAGGGCCTAACTATGGCTACACCTTC. As protein: CSVSGVAGPNYGYTF.

The gene calls are TRBV5-5 and TRBJ2-1; no definite D call. The CDR3 length is 14 residues. CDR1 is SGHKS, CDR2 YYEKEE, per germline (reference sequence). Deletions cut 1 base from V and 0 bases from J, with 5 bases between. In DNA, the CDR3 is TGTGCCAGCAGCTTGAGGAGCTCCTACAATGAGCAGTTCTTC. This sequence encodes CASSLRSSYNEQFF.

J is TRBJ2-2 and V is TRBV5-1; 9 bases align to TRBD1. The CDR3 loop spans 17 amino acids. The germline V gene encodes CDR1 SGHRS and CDR2 YFSETQ. Trimming cost V 0 bases and J 4 bases; bases outside gene matches: 7. The CDR3 loop reads CASSLALGQGPTGELFF. As DNA, the CDR3 is TGCGCCAGCAGCTTGGCCCTAGGACAGGGGCCCACCGGGGAGCTGTTTTTT. The full variable domain, in which reference TRBV5-1 and TRBJ2-2 provide the parts outside the CDR3, is KAGVTQTPRYLIKTRGQQVTLSCSPISGHRSVSWYQQTPGQGLQFLFEYFSETQRNKGNFPGRFSGRQFSNSRSEMNVSTLELGDSALYLCASSLALGQGPTGELFFGEGSRLTVL.

The chain uses TRBV5-4 and TRBJ2-3; D is unresolved. Germline V gene lookup returns CDR1 SGHNT and CDR2 YYREEE (reference sequence). This CDR3 is built from 13 residues. V was pared by 5 bases and J by 3 bases, with 10 bases between. This chain's CDR3 is CASRTYETDTQYF. CDR3 DNA: TGTGCCAGCAGGACTTATGAAACAGATACGCAGTATTTT.

V and J are TRBV7-2 and TRBJ2-1; 7 nucleotides line up with TRBD2. The CDR3 sequence is 14 residues long. The germline gives CDR1 SGHTA, CDR2 FQGNSA. Unmatched junction bases numbered 3, after V lost 6 bases and J lost 1 base. The CDR3 protein is CASRRDYSYNEQFF. CDR3 sequence (DNA): TGTGCCAGCAGAAGGGACTATTCCTACAATGAGCAGTTCTTC.

V gene TRBV9 combines with J gene TRBJ2-5; tentatively, D is TRBD2 (6 bases). The CDR3 sequence is 15 residues long. Germline CDR1 SGDLS, CDR2 YYNGEE. V was cut by 3 bases and J by 5 bases, with 17 bases left in between. CDR3 residues: CASSARGAGWETQYF. DNA for the CDR3: TGTGCCAGCAGCGCCCGCGGGGCAGGGTGGGAGACCCAGTACTTC.

The chain recombines TRBV10-2 with TRBJ2-1, with 11 bases that match TRBD2. The CDR3 length is 13 residues. V dropped 6 bases and J dropped 16; count of bases not matched to a gene: 11. CDR1 and CDR2 from the germline V gene are WSHSY and SAAADI. As DNA, the CDR3 is TGCGCCAGCAGCCTCGAACTAGCGGGAGTCGAATTCTTC. This gives the protein CASSLELAGVEFF.

The V gene is TRBV7-9, the J gene TRBJ2-3; D is perhaps TRBD1 (6 bases). V lost 5 bases, J lost 5 bases, and 20 bases lay in between. This CDR3 has 16 amino acids. Germline CDR1 is SEHNR and CDR2 is FQNEAQ (reference sequence). The CDR3 protein is CASSLPGGGKGDTQYF. The CDR3 DNA is TGTGCCAGCAGCCTCCCGGGTGGGGGCAAAGGAGATACGCAGTATTTT.

CDR3 residues: CASSLGVGGETQYF. The CDR3 DNA follows: TGTGCCAGCAGCTTAGGGGTGGGAGGAGAGACCCAGTACTTC. The chain is built from TRBV11-2 and TRBJ2-5, with D possibly being TRBD2 (6 bases). V was clipped by 1 base and J by 4 bases, with 10 bases between them. This CDR3 has 14 amino acids. Germline CDR1 and CDR2: SGHAT and FQNNGV.

The V call is TRBV7-2, the J call TRBJ2-5; tentatively, D is TRBD2 (6 bases). Germline V gives CDR1 SGHTA, CDR2 FQGNSA. The CDR3 extends over 14 amino acids. Between the trimmed V and J ends, which lost 5 bases and 0 bases, there was a span of 10 bases. Written as DNA, the CDR3 is TGTGCCAGCAGCCGCCGGGACTACCAAGAGACCCAGTACTTC. Protein: CASSRRDYQETQYF.

This chain links TRBV3-1 (or the pseudogene TRBV3-2) with TRBJ1-1, with a weak D call TRBD1 (5 bases). Trimming stripped 4 bases from V and 1 base from J, with 13 bases between. The CDR3 loop spans 15 amino acids. Germline lookup yields CDR1 LGHDT and CDR2 YNNKEL (reference sequence). CDR3: CASSLGWGANTEAFF. CDR3 DNA: TGTGCCAGCAGCCTGGGGTGGGGCGCGAACACTGAAGCTTTCTTT.

The chain is built from TRBV5-1 and TRBJ2-5; TRBD2 aligns across 12 bases. J gave up 2 bases and V 1 base, and 12 bases lay outside the gene matches. Per germline, CDR1 SGHRS and CDR2 YFSETQ. This CDR3 comprises 19 residues. This CDR3 reads CASSLYETSGRIPQETQYF. In nucleotides, the CDR3 is TGCGCCAGCAGCTTGTATGAAACTAGCGGGAGGATACCGCAAGAGACCCAGTACTTC.

This chain uses TRBV4-1 with TRBJ1-4, with D possibly matching TRBD1 (5 bases). The ends were cut back, 1 base at V and 6 bases at J, with 12 bases in the middle. The germline gives CDR1 MGHRA, CDR2 YSYEKL. This CDR3 comprises 15 residues. CDR3 DNA: TGCGCCAGCAGCCAAGCCTGGGGCATTTATGAAAAACTGTTTTTT. It is translated as CASSQAWGIYEKLFF.

V usage is TRBV24-1 and J usage is TRBJ1-2; 9 bases fit TRBD1. Per the germline V gene, CDR1 is KGHDR and CDR2 is SFDVKD. CDR3 length equals 16 residues. V shed 9 bases and J 0 bases; nucleotides not matched to a gene: 10. This chain's CDR3 is CATASGTGTTNYGYTF. The CDR3 coding sequence is TGTGCCACCGCCTCCGGGACAGGGACCACTAACTATGGCTACACCTTC.

The rearrangement joins TRBV19 to TRBJ2-1; D may be TRBD2 (5 bases). Germline V lookup: CDR1 LNHDA, CDR2 SQIVND (reference sequence). The length of the CDR3 is 17 residues. Trimming left V 3 bases short and J 2 bases short, with 17 bases between. The CDR3 coding sequence is TGTGCCAGTAGTATTCCCCTTGGCGGGTACACCTACAATGAGCAGTTCTTC. Encoded protein: CASSIPLGGYTYNEQFF.

This clone showed up just a few times. The rearrangement joins TRBV4-3 to TRBJ1-1, with TRBD1 matching 8 bases. V lost 2 bases and J lost 6; bases outside the gene matches: 11. The CDR3 consists of 16 residues. Germline CDR1 LGHNA, CDR2 YSLEER. The CDR3 DNA reads TGCGCCAGCAGCCAAATCATTAGGGCAGGGGGCTCTGAAGCTTTCTTT. It translates to CASSQIIRAGGSEAFF.